The 25 T cell receptor beta chains given below trace back to one sample, sequenced in a study of monozygotic twins with inflammatory bowel disease (dated by TCRdb to about 2019). Libraries were built with 5' RACE. The listed sequencing device is Illumina HiSeq 2500. Through TCRdb reprocessing, the reads give one entry per CDR3 protein sequence; DNA is omitted. The data table for this sample lists approximately 400,000 distinct CDR3 sequences. About 2.6% of the sample belongs to the ten largest clones. Sequencing was done on a sample of blood. Receptors were obtained from a human donor with ulcerative colitis or Crohn's disease, or a healthy co-twin of an affected twin (not recorded which).

This sequence joins TRBV10-3 and TRBJ1-1. The germline gives CDR1 ENHRY, CDR2 SYGVKD. The CDR3 totals 14 residues. The CDR3 sequence is CAIRPREGLTEAFF.

The chain uses TRBV12-3 or TRBV12-4 and TRBJ2-1; the TCRdb D gene call, TRBD2, has no DNA to confirm it. This CDR3 is built from 15 residues. The CDR3 protein is CASSFERALYNEQFF.

J is TRBJ2-2 and V is TRBV2; the D call of TRBD2 rests on TCRdb alone, since no DNA is present to check it. This CDR3 contains 18 residues. Germline V lookup: CDR1 SNHLY, CDR2 FYNNEI. CDR3: CASSDPFTTSGFLGELFF.

This rearrangement joins TRBV25-1 to TRBJ2-7; TCRdb selects TRBD2, and the lack of DNA leaves this call unchecked. Germline CDR1 is MGHDK and CDR2 is SYGVNS. This CDR3 comprises 14 residues. CDR3 loop: CASRGTSGSHEQYF.

This chain joins TRBV7-8 and TRBJ1-6; the TCRdb call, TRBD1, lacks DNA for checking. Germline values: CDR1 SGHVS, CDR2 FQNEAQ. There are 18 residues in the CDR3. The CDR3: CASSLRYSGDKSPSPLHF.

The V gene is TRBV14, the J gene TRBJ1-3; TCRdb outputs TRBD1, but without DNA this stays unchecked. The CDR3 runs 14 residues. Per the germline V gene, CDR1 is SGHDN and CDR2 is FVKESK. The CDR3 loop is CASSQMTGANTIYF.

V is TRBV7-9 and J is TRBJ2-7. CDR3 length equals 12 residues. From germline, CDR1 is SEHNR and CDR2 FQNEAQ (reference sequence). The CDR3 is CASSVNSYEQYF.

The V gene is TRBV12-3 or TRBV12-4, the J gene TRBJ1-1; checking the TCRdb D call of TRBD1 is not possible without DNA. The CDR3 has 12 amino acids. CDR3 sequence reads: CASTSGESGAFF.

The chain recombines TRBV5-1 with TRBJ1-2; TCRdb's assignment of TRBD1 cannot be checked, as there is no DNA. This CDR3 region has 14 residues. CDR1 is SGHRS and CDR2 is YFSETQ in the germline V gene. CDR3 sequence reads: CASSFTGEDYGYTF.

The chain recombines TRBV28 with TRBJ2-1; the TRBD2 assignment by TCRdb is unverifiable without DNA. Per germline, CDR1 MDHEN and CDR2 SYDVKM. The CDR3 has 16 amino acids. CDR3 in amino acids: CASRGRTASSYNEQFF.

The chain combines TRBV18 with TRBJ2-7; TCRdb outputs TRBD2, but without DNA this stays unchecked. The CDR3 has 16 residues. Germline values: CDR1 KGHSH, CDR2 LQKENI. The CDR3 sequence: CASSPPPASATHERYF.

V is TRBV20-1 and J is TRBJ2-1; the D call of TRBD2 rests on TCRdb alone, since no DNA is present to check it. Germline V gene lookup returns CDR1 DFQATT and CDR2 SNEGSKA (reference sequence). The length of the CDR3 is 14 residues. The CDR3 sequence: CSAPGTSSYNEQFF.

The chain has TRBV6-6 and TRBJ1-2; TCRdb's assignment of TRBD1 cannot be checked, as there is no DNA. The CDR3 is 13 amino acids. The germline V gene has CDR1 MNHNY and CDR2 SVGAGI (reference sequence). The CDR3 is CASSYGQNYGYTF.

The genes are TRBV7-6 and TRBJ2-2; TCRdb's D gene call, TRBD1, goes unchecked for lack of DNA. The germline gives CDR1 SGHVS, CDR2 FNYEAQ. The CDR3 runs to 15 residues. The CDR3 loop reads CASRVEGMNTGELFF.

CDR3 protein: CASSLGTVFSYEQYF. The chain employs TRBV7-2 and TRBJ2-7; TCRdb selects TRBD1, and the lack of DNA leaves this call unchecked. The CDR3 has 15 amino acids. Looked up from germline, CDR1 is SGHTA and CDR2 is FQGNSA.

The chain joins TRBV5-6 to TRBJ1-1; TCRdb proposes TRBD1, but this gene call is untestable without DNA. CDR1 and CDR2 (germline): SGHDT, YYEEEE. This CDR3 region has 17 residues. CDR3 in amino acids: CASSLVSQGAPNTEAFF.

CDR3: CASSYSRTEQYF. This chain connects TRBV6-5 to TRBJ2-7. CDR3 size: 12 residues. Germline CDR1 reads MNHEY; CDR2 reads SVGAGI.

V is TRBV12-3 or TRBV12-4 and J is TRBJ2-7. This CDR3 has 13 amino acids. The CDR3 is CASNEGNPYEQYF.

This rearrangement joins TRBV7-8 to TRBJ1-1; as DNA is missing, the TRBD1 call by TCRdb cannot be tested. Germline lookup yields CDR1 SGHVS and CDR2 FQNEAQ. The CDR3 totals 12 residues. This CDR3 is CASTQQGSEAFF.

The chain links TRBV20-1 to TRBJ1-5. CDR1 DFQATT and CDR2 SNEGSKA come from the germline V gene (reference sequence). The CDR3 totals 17 residues. CDR3 residues: CSARATGRGGFNQPQHF.

J is TRBJ2-3 and V is TRBV7-8. The CDR3 consists of 17 residues. Germline-derived CDR1 and CDR2 are SGHVS and FQNEAQ. The CDR3 sequence is CASSLDLTALSTDTQYF. Complete variable domain (other parts from reference TRBV7-8 and TRBJ2-3): GAGVSQSPRYKVAKRGQDVALRCDPISGHVSLFWYQQALGQGPEFLTYFQNEAQLDKSGLPSDRFFAERPEGSVSTLKIQRTQQEDSAVYLCASSLDLTALSTDTQYFGPGTRLTVL.

The rearrangement uses TRBV3-1 and TRBJ2-7. The CDR3 runs to 11 residues. CDR1 is LGHDT, CDR2 YNNKEL, per germline (reference sequence). This CDR3 reads CASSQGVEQYF.

The chain recombines TRBV5-6 with TRBJ1-2; TCRdb returns TRBD1, unconfirmable since there is no DNA. The germline CDR1 and CDR2 sequences are SGHDT and YYEEEE. The CDR3 has 14 residues. CDR3 sequence: CASSPPTGYYGYTF.

The CDR3 region is CASADRSKHYEQYF. V gene TRBV19 combines with J gene TRBJ2-7; TCRdb indicates TRBD1, and absent DNA this call remains unverified. CDR3 length: 14 residues. The germline V gene encodes CDR1 LNHDA and CDR2 SQIVND (reference sequence). The full variable domain, completed using reference TRBV19 and TRBJ2-7, is DGGITQSPKYLFRKEGQNVTLSCEQNLNHDAMYWYRQDPGQGLRLIYYSQIVNDFQKGDIAEGYSVSREKKESFPLTVTSAQKNPTAFYLCASADRSKHYEQYFGPGTRLTVT.

The chain employs TRBV5-5 and TRBJ1-2; lacking DNA, the TRBD1 call made by TCRdb goes unchecked. This CDR3 comprises 15 residues. Germline V lookup: CDR1 SGHKS, CDR2 YYEKEE (reference sequence). CDR3: CASSLRQGANYGYTF.